These T cell receptor beta chains were read from a single sample in a study of T-cell memory formation after mild COVID-19. TCRdb reprocessed the 5' RACE reads with MiXCR, giving one entry per CDR3 protein. This repertoire shows 500,000 to 600,000 distinct CDR3 sequences, about a sixth found once; its top ten account for 12%. Sequenced input: PBMCs or a T cell subset sorted from them (not recorded which). These receptors came from an adult woman who had mild COVID-19 (a few samples of this study predate the infection). Cell type and time point are not known. The CDR3 runs from the conserved cysteine through the conserved F or W. A D gene is named only where the DNA matches it firmly. Some rows mark clone size as missing; the rest say once, few, many or name a class of expanded clone.

cdr3_aa cdr3_nt j_call d_call v_call clone_size
CASSPGQGAAGELFF TGCGCCAGCAGCCCCGGACAGGGGGCGGCCGGGGAGCTGTTTTTT TRBJ2-2 TRBD1 TRBV4-1 NA
CASSPGLAGYQETQYF TGTGCCAGCTCACCAGGGCTAGCGGGCTACCAAGAGACCCAGTACTTC TRBJ2-5 TRBD2 TRBV18 few
CASSPRQGIKSPLHF TGTGCCAGCAGTCCGAGACAGGGGATTAAGTCACCCCTCCACTTT TRBJ1-6 TRBD1 TRBV27 NA
CASRRAGANEQFF TGTGCCAGCAGACGAGCGGGGGCCAATGAGCAGTTCTTC TRBJ2-1 TRBD2 TRBV5-6 once
CASSSDSTGGYEQYF TGTGCCAGCAGCTCTGATTCGACAGGGGGCTACGAGCAGTACTTC TRBJ2-7 TRBD1 TRBV7-2 few
CASSSGTSWADTQYF TGCGCCAGCAGCTCCGGGACTAGCTGGGCAGATACGCAGTATTTT TRBJ2-3 TRBD2 TRBV5-1 NA
CAITAEGFADTQYF TGTGCCATCACCGCGGAGGGGTTCGCAGATACGCAGTATTTT TRBJ2-3 NA TRBV10-3 NA
CASSPRGSGTLYNEQFF TGTGCCAGCAGCCCCCGGGGTAGCGGGACCCTTTACAATGAGCAGTTCTTC TRBJ2-1 TRBD2 TRBV7-9 NA
CASSLSRDYNQPQHF TGTGCCAGCAGCTTAAGCAGGGACTACAATCAGCCCCAGCATTTT TRBJ1-5 NA TRBV7-2 few
CASSLAGVADTQYF TGTGCCAGCAGTTTAGCGGGAGTGGCAGATACGCAGTATTTT TRBJ2-3 TRBD2 TRBV6-6 NA
CSVVGTGYEQYF TGCAGCGTTGTGGGGACGGGTTACGAGCAGTACTTC TRBJ2-7 NA TRBV29-1 many
CSVEEGWNTGELFF TGCAGCGTTGAAGAGGGTTGGAACACCGGGGAGCTGTTTTTT TRBJ2-2 NA TRBV29-1 NA
CASSFLGMGTDTQYF TGTGCCAGCAGCTTCCTAGGGATGGGCACAGATACGCAGTATTTT TRBJ2-3 NA TRBV7-2 few
CASVPEARTYEQYF TGTGCTAGTGTTCCCGAGGCCCGCACCTACGAGCAGTACTTC TRBJ2-7 NA TRBV12-5 NA
CASSLEEGLRGSYNEQFF TGTGCCAGCAGCTTAGAGGAGGGCTTAAGGGGGTCCTACAATGAGCAGTTCTTC TRBJ2-1 NA TRBV7-9 many
CAWSVRWSGNTGELFF TGTGCCTGGAGTGTACGGTGGAGCGGGAACACCGGGGAGCTGTTTTTT TRBJ2-2 NA TRBV30 few
CASRGMRSGTQYF TGTGCCAGCAGGGGGATGAGGTCGGGGACCCAGTACTTC TRBJ2-5 NA TRBV2 few
CALLRTGSLDEQFF TGTGCCTTACTCCGCACAGGGAGTCTAGATGAGCAGTTCTTC TRBJ2-1 NA TRBV30 once
CASTPGGGGGPDEQFF TGTGCCAGCACTCCCGGAGGGGGCGGGGGGCCGGATGAGCAGTTCTTC TRBJ2-1 NA TRBV21-1 NA
CASSMQDYEQYF TGTGCCAGCAGCATGCAAGACTACGAGCAGTACTTC TRBJ2-7 NA TRBV11-3 NA
CASGGGGYEQYF TGTGCCAGCGGGGGTGGTGGCTACGAGCAGTACTTC TRBJ2-7 NA TRBV6-6 few
CSVEFGDRAYEQYF TGCAGCGTTGAATTTGGTGACAGGGCCTACGAGCAGTACTTC TRBJ2-7 TRBD1 TRBV29-1 NA
CASSFQLGTGLSETQYF TGTGCCAGCAGTTTCCAGCTCGGGACAGGCCTCTCGGAGACCCAGTACTTC TRBJ2-5 TRBD1 TRBV12-3/TRBV12-4 few
CASSLGAGGGYEQYF TGTGCCAGCAGCTTAGGGGCGGGAGGGGGCTACGAGCAGTACTTC TRBJ2-7 TRBD2 TRBV7-9 many
CASSFLDRVSGANVLTF TGCGCCAGCAGCTTCTTGGACAGGGTTAGTGGGGCCAACGTCCTGACTTTC TRBJ2-6 TRBD1 TRBV5-1 NA
CASGPDRDYEEQFF TGTGCTAGTGGTCCGGACCGGGACTATGAAGAGCAGTTCTTC TRBJ2-1 TRBD2 TRBV12-5 NA
CASGLVPTRLGETQYF TGTGCCAGCGGTCTAGTACCCACCCGCCTTGGGGAGACCCAGTACTTC TRBJ2-5 NA TRBV6-5 NA
CASSVAVGLDTQYF TGTGCCAGCAGCGTAGCTGTGGGGCTGGATACGCAGTATTTT TRBJ2-3 NA TRBV9 NA
CASSLAAGGQYEQYF TGTGCCAGCAGCTTAGCGGCGGGGGGGCAGTACGAGCAGTACTTC TRBJ2-7 TRBD2 TRBV7-2 few
CSVERGSANTGELFF TGCAGCGTTGAACGGGGATCAGCGAACACCGGGGAGCTGTTTTTT TRBJ2-2 NA TRBV29-1 NA
CASGHGYEQYF TGTGCCAGCGGACATGGCTACGAGCAGTACTTC TRBJ2-7 NA TRBV14 few
CASSRGQGPNTEAFF TGTGCCAGTAGTAGGGGACAAGGACCGAACACTGAAGCTTTCTTT TRBJ1-1 NA TRBV19 few
CSAPLWEDTQYF TGCAGTGCTCCCCTCTGGGAAGATACGCAGTATTTT TRBJ2-3 NA TRBV20-1 NA
CASSQAQTGYGETQYF TGTGCCAGCAGCCAAGCGCAGACAGGGTACGGAGAGACCCAGTACTTC TRBJ2-5 TRBD1 TRBV3-1 NA
CAISEVKGSYNEQFF TGTGCCATCAGTGAGGTTAAGGGGTCCTACAATGAGCAGTTCTTC TRBJ2-1 NA TRBV10-3 NA
CASRPRGYEDTEAFF TGTGCCAGCAGACCCAGGGGGTATGAGGACACTGAAGCTTTCTTT TRBJ1-1 TRBD1 TRBV3-1 NA
CASSYVRRDTQYF TGTGCCAGCAGTTATGTGAGGAGAGATACGCAGTATTTT TRBJ2-3 NA TRBV6-6 few
CASKPGTGITDTQYF TGTGCCAGCAAACCCGGGACAGGGATCACAGATACGCAGTATTTT TRBJ2-3 TRBD1 TRBV12-3/TRBV12-4 NA
CATSRDRLDSNTQYF TGTGCCACCAGCAGAGATCGCCTAGATTCTAATACGCAGTATTTT TRBJ2-3 NA TRBV15 NA
CASSYSPEGLWSEAFF TGTGCCAGCAGTTACTCGCCGGAAGGGTTATGGAGTGAAGCTTTCTTT TRBJ1-1 NA TRBV6-5 NA
CATKIGVDKSSPLHF TGTGCCACCAAGATTGGGGTCGATAAGAGTTCACCCCTCCACTTT TRBJ1-6 NA TRBV24-1 once
CASSLSTFITYKRSTDTQYF TGTGCCAGCAGCTTATCCACGTTTATAACGTACAAAAGGTCCACAGATACGCAGTATTTT TRBJ2-3 NA TRBV7-8 many
CASSWGQGRNYGYTF TGTGCCAGCAGCTGGGGACAGGGTCGGAACTATGGCTACACCTTC TRBJ1-2 TRBD1 TRBV7-2 NA
CASSSDRAYNEQFF TGTGCCAGCAGTTCCGACAGGGCGTACAATGAGCAGTTCTTC TRBJ2-1 TRBD1 TRBV12-3/TRBV12-4 few
CASSLQSRRSYEQYF TGCGCCAGCAGCTTGCAAAGTCGGCGGTCCTACGAGCAGTACTTC TRBJ2-7 NA TRBV5-1 few
CASSMSAGSYTGELFF TGTGCCAGTAGTATGTCGGCAGGGTCCTACACCGGGGAGCTGTTTTTT TRBJ2-2 NA TRBV19 NA
CASSLQNAEAFF TGTGCCAGCAGCTTACAGAACGCTGAAGCTTTCTTT TRBJ1-1 NA TRBV7-9 few
CASSLADSPSTYEQYF TGTGCCAGCAGCCTTGCGGACAGTCCCTCAACCTACGAGCAGTACTTC TRBJ2-7 NA TRBV28 NA
CSARGKRWQKDMNTEAFF TGCAGTGCTAGAGGGAAAAGGTGGCAGAAAGACATGAACACTGAAGCTTTCTTT TRBJ1-1 NA TRBV20-1 few
CASSAGRSTGNSPLHF TGCGCCAGCAGCGCGGGACGATCGACAGGGAACTCACCCCTCCACTTT TRBJ1-6 TRBD1 TRBV5-1 NA
CSISSRTEAFF TGCAGCATATCAAGTAGGACTGAAGCTTTCTTT TRBJ1-1 NA TRBV29-1 few
CASTAQAWVQETQYF TGTGCCAGCACCGCCCAGGCCTGGGTGCAAGAGACCCAGTACTTC TRBJ2-5 NA TRBV6-1 few
CASTQPGPLYEQYF TGTGCCAGCACCCAGCCAGGGCCCCTCTACGAGCAGTACTTC TRBJ2-7 NA TRBV12-3/TRBV12-4 few
CASSLAGYGYNEQFF TGTGCCAGCAGCCTCGCGGGTTATGGTTACAATGAGCAGTTCTTC TRBJ2-1 NA TRBV5-6 NA
CSARAGQTFTEAFF TGCAGTGCTAGGGCGGGACAGACCTTCACTGAAGCTTTCTTT TRBJ1-1 TRBD1 TRBV20-1 few